Here is one TCR beta chain with its context. The sample belongs to a study of shared clonotypes between healthy human individuals. Study background: Each donor contributed plates that comprised three CD4 naive, three CD4 memory, two CD8 naive and one CD8 memory.

The CDR3 is 14 residues long. Germline trimming cut 4 bases from V and 2 bases from J; bases unmatched to any gene: 3. In germline, CDR1 is MNHEY, CDR2 SVGAGI. The assay was immunoSEQ multiplex PCR, and TCRdb's table has in-frame clones only and misses some. The data hold about 2.1 million clones, with more than 85% observed a single time. Naive CD8 cells, CD45RO-negative and positively selected for CCR7, excluded terminally differentiated effector memory CD45RA+ cells. The source material was naive CD8+ T cells from PBMCs. V usage is TRBV6-5 and J usage is TRBJ2-7, with 9 nucleotides matching TRBD1. The source of this sequence is a man aged 18-30 years in good health. Some clones in this sample may be carry-over from other donors' samples. The CDR3 coding sequence is TGTGCCAGCAGTTCGAGACAGGGGGCCTACGAGCAGTACTTC. Amino acids: CASSSRQGAYEQYF.